The clone carrying this T cell receptor (beta chain) was found a few times. Its antigen is not known. The data are from a study of T cells after yellow fever vaccination. General study findings and limits: Clones that expanded after primary vaccination mostly reappeared after the booster (just over 95% CD4, approximately 89% CD8).

TCRdb re-called the 5' RACE reads through MiXCR, storing one row per CDR3 protein. The data hold more than 300,000 distinct CDR3 sequences, with approximately 4.5% observed a single time. The sequence was obtained from a man between 18 and 29 years old who received the YFV17D yellow fever vaccine. The specimen comprised PBMCs, sampled 15 days after the yellow fever booster vaccination.

The CDR3 spells CASSPRDHTDTQYF. CDR3 nucleotides: TGTGCCAGCTCCCCCCGGGACCACACAGATACGCAGTATTTT. The rearrangement joins TRBV18 to TRBJ2-3; either TRBD1 or TRBD2 may supply D (5 bases each). V shed 6 bases and J shed 2 bases, with 12 bases lying between them. Germline loops: CDR1 KGHSH, CDR2 LQKENI. CDR3 size: 14 residues.